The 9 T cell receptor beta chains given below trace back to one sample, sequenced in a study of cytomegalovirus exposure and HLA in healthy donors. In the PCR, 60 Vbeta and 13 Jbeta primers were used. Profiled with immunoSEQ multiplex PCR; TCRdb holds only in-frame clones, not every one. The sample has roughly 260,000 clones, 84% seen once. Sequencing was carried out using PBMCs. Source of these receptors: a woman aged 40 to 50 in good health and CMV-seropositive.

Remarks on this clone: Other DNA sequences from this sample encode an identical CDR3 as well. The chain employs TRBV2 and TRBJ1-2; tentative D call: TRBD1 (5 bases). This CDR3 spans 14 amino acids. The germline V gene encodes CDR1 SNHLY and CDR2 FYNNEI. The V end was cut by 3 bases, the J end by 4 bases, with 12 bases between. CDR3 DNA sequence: TGTGCCAGCAGTGACCAGGGCACGGGCTATGGCTACACCTTC. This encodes CASSDQGTGYGYTF.

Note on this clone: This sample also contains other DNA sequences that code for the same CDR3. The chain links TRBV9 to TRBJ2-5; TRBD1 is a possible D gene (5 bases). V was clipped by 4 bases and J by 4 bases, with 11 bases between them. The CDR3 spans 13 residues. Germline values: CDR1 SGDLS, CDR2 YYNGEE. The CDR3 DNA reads TGTGCCAGCAGCCTTGCTAGGGGAGAGACCCAGTACTTC. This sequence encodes CASSLARGETQYF.

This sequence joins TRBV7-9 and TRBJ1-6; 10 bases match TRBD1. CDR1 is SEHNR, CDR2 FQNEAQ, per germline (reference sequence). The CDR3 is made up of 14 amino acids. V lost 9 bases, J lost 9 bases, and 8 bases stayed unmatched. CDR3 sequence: CASTFGTGVSPLHF. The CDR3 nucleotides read TGTGCCAGTACCTTTGGGACAGGGGTTTCACCCCTCCACTTT.

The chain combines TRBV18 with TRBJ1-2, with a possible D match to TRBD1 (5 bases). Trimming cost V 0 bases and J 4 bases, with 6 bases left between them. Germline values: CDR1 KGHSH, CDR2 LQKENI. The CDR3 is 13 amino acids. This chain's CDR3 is CASSPPQGYGYTF. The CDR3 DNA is TGTGCCAGCTCACCACCCCAGGGCTATGGCTACACCTTC.

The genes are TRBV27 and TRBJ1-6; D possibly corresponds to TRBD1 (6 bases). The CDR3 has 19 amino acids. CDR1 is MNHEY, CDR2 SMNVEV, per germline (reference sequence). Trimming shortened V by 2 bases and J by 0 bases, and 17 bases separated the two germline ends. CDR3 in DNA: TGTGCCAGCAGTTTAGTGGGGGCTCCTGGCAGCTCCTATAATTCACCCCTCCACTTT. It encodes CASSLVGAPGSSYNSPLHF.

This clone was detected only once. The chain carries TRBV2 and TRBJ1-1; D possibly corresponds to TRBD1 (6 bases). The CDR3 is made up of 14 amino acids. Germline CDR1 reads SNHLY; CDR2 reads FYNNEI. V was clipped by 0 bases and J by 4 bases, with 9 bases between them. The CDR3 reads CASSEALQGTEAFF. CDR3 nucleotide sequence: TGTGCCAGCAGTGAAGCGCTACAGGGCACTGAAGCTTTCTTT.

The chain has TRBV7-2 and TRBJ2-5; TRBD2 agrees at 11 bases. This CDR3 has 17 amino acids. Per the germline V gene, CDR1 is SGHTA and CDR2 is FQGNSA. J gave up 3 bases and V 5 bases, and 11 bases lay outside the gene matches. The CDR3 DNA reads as TGTGCCAGCAGCCGCCGGAGACTAGCGGGACAGAAAGAGACCCAGTACTTC. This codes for CASSRRRLAGQKETQYF.

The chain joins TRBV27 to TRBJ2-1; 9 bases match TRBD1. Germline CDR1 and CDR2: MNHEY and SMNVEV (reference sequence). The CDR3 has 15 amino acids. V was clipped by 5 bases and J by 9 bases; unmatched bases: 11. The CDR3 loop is CASSPSGQGFGEQFF. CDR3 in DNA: TGTGCCAGCAGTCCATCGGGACAGGGTTTCGGTGAGCAGTTCTTC.

The CDR3 bases are TGTGCCAGCAGTTCGTCGACTAGCGGGGGAAACAATGAGCAGTTCTTC. Translating gives CASSSSTSGGNNEQFF. The gene calls are TRBV28 and TRBJ2-1; 12 nucleotides align to TRBD2. Germline V CDR1 and CDR2: MDHEN, SYDVKM. The CDR3 totals 16 residues. V was clipped by 4 bases and J by 5 bases; unmatched bases: 6.